This T cell receptor beta chain was documented in a study of blood T cell repertoires in COVID-19. V lost 4 bases to trimming and J lost 1 base, with 11 bases between them. CDR3 size: 15 residues. Germline V CDR1 and CDR2: LGHNT, FRNRAP. The data were produced by immunoSEQ multiplex PCR, yet TCRdb's version contains in-frame clones alone and is incomplete. The table has approximately 110,000 clones, around 81% seen once. The material sequenced was peripheral blood. This sequence joins TRBV12-5 and TRBJ2-1; the D gene is possibly TRBD1 (5 bases). The origin of this receptor is a man older than 75 with acute or convalescent COVID-19. The CDR3 protein is CASGSGHHSYNEQFF. In nucleotides, the CDR3 is TGTGCTAGTGGTTCCGGACACCATTCCTACAATGAGCAGTTCTTC. The variable domain in full, with the rest retrieved from reference TRBV12-5 and TRBJ2-1, is DARVTQTPRHKVTEMGQEVTMRCQPILGHNTVFWYRQTMMQGLELLAYFRNRAPLDDSGMPKDRFSAEMPDATLATLKIQPSEPRDSAVYFCASGSGHHSYNEQFFGPGTRLTVL.